This TCR beta chain was sequenced during a study of identical twins. Trimming removed 2 bases from V and 2 bases from J, with 4 bases in between. Germline V lookup: CDR1 MNHNS, CDR2 SASEGT. The CDR3 extends over 13 amino acids. MiXCR, run by TCRdb on the 5' RACE reads, gives a single entry per CDR3 protein. The sample lists roughly 250,000 distinct CDR3 sequences; over 12% were seen once. The chain links TRBV6-1 to TRBJ1-5; D remains ambiguous. Sequencing was carried out using memory (CD45RO+) T cells sorted from blood. The receptor was derived from a woman under 30 in good health. The DNA of the CDR3 is TGTGCCAGCAGTGAATTCGGCAATCAGCCCCAGCATTTT. It is translated as CASSEFGNQPQHF.